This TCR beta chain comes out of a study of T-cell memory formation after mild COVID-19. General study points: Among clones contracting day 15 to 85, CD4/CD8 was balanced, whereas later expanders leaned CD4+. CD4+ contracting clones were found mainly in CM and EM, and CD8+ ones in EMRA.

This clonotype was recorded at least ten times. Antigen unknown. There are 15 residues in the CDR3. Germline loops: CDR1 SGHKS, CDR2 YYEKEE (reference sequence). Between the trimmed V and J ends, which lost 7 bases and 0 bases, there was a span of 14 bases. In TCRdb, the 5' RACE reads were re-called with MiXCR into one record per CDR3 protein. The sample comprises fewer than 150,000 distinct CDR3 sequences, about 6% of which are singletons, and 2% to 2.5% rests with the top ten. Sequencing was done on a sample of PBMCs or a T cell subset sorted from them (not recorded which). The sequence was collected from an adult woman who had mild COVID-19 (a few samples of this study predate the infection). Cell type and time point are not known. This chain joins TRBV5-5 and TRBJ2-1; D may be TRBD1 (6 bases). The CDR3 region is CASGDRQFSYNEQFF. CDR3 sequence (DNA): TGTGCCAGCGGCGACAGGCAGTTCTCCTACAATGAGCAGTTCTTC.